This T cell receptor (beta chain) was observed in a study of blood T cell repertoires in COVID-19. The CDR3 is 16 residues long. Germline V gene sequence: CDR1 SGHRS, CDR2 YFSETQ. Unmatched junction bases numbered 3, after V lost 0 bases and J lost 2 bases. Generated by immunoSEQ multiplex PCR, the TCRdb table keeps only in-frame clones and is missing some. The sample comprises 50,000 to 70,000 clones, approximately 88% of which are singletons, and under 20% rests with the top ten. This receptor was identified in a man between 70 and 80 years old with active COVID-19. The sequencing sample was made of peripheral blood. This chain uses TRBV5-1 with TRBJ2-3; TRBD2 matches at 10 bases. The CDR3 loop is CASSLELAGDTDTQYF. CDR3 nucleotide sequence: TGCGCCAGCAGCTTGGAGCTAGCGGGAGACACAGATACGCAGTATTTT. Together with reference TRBV5-1 and TRBJ2-3, the CDR3 gives the full variable domain: KAGVTQTPRYLIKTRGQQVTLSCSPISGHRSVSWYQQTPGQGLQFLFEYFSETQRNKGNFPGRFSGRQFSNSRSEMNVSTLELGDSALYLCASSLELAGDTDTQYFGPGTRLTVL.